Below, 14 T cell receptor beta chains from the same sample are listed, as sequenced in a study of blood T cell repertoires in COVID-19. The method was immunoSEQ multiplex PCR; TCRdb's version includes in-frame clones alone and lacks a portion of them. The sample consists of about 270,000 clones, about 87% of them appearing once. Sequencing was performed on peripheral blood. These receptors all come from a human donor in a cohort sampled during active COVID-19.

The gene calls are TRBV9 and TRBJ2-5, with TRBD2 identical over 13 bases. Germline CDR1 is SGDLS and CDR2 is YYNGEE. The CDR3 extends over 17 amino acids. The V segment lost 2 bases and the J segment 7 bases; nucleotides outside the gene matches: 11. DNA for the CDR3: TGTGCCAGCAGCGTGACTAGCGGGGGGACCCAGCGGGGGACCCAGTACTTC. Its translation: CASSVTSGGTQRGTQYF.

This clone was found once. As DNA, the CDR3 is TGTGCCAGCAGTTACGCGGCCGGGACACCTAATTCACCCCTCCACTTT. Encoded protein: CASSYAAGTPNSPLHF. The chain recombines TRBV27 with TRBJ1-6, with D perhaps matching TRBD1 (6 bases). Germline CDR1 MNHEY, CDR2 SMNVEV (reference sequence). Trimming took off 4 bases at V and 6 bases at J, with 16 bases between the two ends. This CDR3 is built from 16 residues.

The CDR3 DNA follows: TGTGCCAGCAGCCGGGACAGGAGCTATGGCTACACCTTC. Translated: CASSRDRSYGYTF. The chain is built from TRBV7-8 and TRBJ1-2; TRBD1 matches at 8 bases. The CDR3 is 13 amino acids. The V gene's germline CDR1 is SGHVS and CDR2 FQNEAQ. The J segment lost 4 bases and the V segment lost 5 bases, leaving 3 bases of the junction unmatched.

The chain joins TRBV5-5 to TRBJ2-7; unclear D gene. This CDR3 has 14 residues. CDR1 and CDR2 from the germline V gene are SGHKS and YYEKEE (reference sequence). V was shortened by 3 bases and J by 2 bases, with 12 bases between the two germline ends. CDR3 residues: CASSYPILPYEQYF. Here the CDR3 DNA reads TGTGCCAGCAGCTACCCAATACTTCCCTACGAGCAGTACTTC.

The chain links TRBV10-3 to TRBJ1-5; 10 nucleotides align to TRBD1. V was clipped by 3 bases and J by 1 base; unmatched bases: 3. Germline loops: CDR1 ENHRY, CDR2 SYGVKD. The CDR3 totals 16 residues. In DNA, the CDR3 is TGTGCCATCAGTGATCAGGACAGGGGGAGCAATCAGCCCCAGCATTTT. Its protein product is CAISDQDRGSNQPQHF.

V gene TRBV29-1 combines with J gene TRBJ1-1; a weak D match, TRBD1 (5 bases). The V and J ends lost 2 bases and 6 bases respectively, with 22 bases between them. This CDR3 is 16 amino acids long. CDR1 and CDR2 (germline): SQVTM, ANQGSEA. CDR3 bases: TGCAGCGTTGAATTATGGCAGGGTAATAATCGGGCTGAAGCTTTCTTT. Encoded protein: CSVELWQGNNRAEAFF.

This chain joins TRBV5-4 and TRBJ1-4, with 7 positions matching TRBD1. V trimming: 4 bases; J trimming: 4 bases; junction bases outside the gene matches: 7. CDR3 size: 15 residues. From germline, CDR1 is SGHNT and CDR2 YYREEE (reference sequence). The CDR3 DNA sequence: TGTGCCAGCAGCCGCAGGGGGGCGCTTAATGAAAAACTGTTTTTT. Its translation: CASSRRGALNEKLFF.

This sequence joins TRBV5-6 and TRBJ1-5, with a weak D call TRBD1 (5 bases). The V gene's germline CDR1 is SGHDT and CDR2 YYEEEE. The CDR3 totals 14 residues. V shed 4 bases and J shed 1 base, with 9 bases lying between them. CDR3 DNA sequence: TGTGCCAGCAGCCGGAGACAGAGCAATCAGCCCCAGCATTTT. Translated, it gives CASSRRQSNQPQHF. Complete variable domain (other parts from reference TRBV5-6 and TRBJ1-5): DAGVTQSPTHLIKTRGQQVTLRCSPKSGHDTVSWYQQALGQGPQFIFQYYEEEERQRGNFPDRFSGHQFPNYSSELNVNALLLGDSALYLCASSRRQSNQPQHFGDGTRLSIL.

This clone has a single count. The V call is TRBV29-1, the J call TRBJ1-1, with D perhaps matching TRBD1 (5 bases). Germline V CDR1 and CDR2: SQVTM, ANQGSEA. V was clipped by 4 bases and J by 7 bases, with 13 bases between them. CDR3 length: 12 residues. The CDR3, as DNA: TGCAGCGTTGTCCTTCCTAGGGGTGAAGCTTTCTTT. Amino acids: CSVVLPRGEAFF. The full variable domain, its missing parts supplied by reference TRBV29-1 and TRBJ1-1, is SAVISQKPSRDICQRGTSLTIQCQVDSQVTMMFWYRQQPGQSLTLIATANQGSEATYESGFVIDKFPISRPNLTFSTLTVSNMSPEDSSIYLCSVVLPRGEAFFGQGTRLTVV.

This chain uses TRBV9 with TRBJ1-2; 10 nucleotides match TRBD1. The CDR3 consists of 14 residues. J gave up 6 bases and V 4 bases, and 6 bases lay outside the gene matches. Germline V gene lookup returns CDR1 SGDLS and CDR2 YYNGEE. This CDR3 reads CASSTGTGDDGYTF. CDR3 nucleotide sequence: TGTGCCAGCAGCACCGGGACAGGGGATGATGGCTACACCTTC.

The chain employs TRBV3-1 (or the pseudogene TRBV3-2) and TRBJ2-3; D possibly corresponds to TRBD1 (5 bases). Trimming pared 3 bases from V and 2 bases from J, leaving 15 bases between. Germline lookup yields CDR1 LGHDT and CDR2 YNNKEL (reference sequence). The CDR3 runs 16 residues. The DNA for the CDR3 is TGTGCCAGCAGCCACCCTGGGGCCCTTGTCACAGATACGCAGTATTTT. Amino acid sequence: CASSHPGALVTDTQYF.

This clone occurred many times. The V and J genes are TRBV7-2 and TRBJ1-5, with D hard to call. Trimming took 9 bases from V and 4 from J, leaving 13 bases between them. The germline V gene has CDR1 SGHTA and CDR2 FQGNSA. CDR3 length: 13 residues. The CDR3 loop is CASSNQPNQPQHF. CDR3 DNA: TGTGCCAGTAGTAATCAACCAAATCAGCCCCAGCATTTT.

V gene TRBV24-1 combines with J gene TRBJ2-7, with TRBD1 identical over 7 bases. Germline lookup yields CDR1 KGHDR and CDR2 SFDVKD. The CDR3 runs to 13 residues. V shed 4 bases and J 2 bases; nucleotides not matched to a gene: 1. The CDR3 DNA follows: TGTGCCACCAGTGAGGGACAGCCCTACGAGCAGTACTTC. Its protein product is CATSEGQPYEQYF.

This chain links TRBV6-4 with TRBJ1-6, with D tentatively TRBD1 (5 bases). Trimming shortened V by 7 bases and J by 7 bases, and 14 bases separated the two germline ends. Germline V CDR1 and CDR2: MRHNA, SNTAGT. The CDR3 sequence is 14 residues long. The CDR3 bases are TGTGCCAGCAAAGGGGAGGGGAGAAATTCACCCCTCCACTTT. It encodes CASKGEGRNSPLHF.